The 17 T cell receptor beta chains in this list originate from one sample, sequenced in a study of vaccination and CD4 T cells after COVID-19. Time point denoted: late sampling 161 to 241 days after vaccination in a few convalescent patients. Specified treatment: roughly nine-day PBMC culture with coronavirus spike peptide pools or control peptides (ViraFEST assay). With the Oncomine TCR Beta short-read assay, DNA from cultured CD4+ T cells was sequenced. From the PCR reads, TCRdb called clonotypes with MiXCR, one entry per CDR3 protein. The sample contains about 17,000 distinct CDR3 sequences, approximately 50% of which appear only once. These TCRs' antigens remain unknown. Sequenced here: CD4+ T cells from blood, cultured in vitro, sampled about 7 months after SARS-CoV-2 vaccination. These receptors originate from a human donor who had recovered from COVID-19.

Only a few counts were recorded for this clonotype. CDR3 sequence: CASSPGSSTDTQYF. The CDR3 nucleotides read TGTGCCAGCAGTCCCGGCAGCAGCACAGATACGCAGTATTTT. The rearrangement joins TRBV2 to TRBJ2-3, with unresolved D. The CDR3 consists of 14 residues. V was clipped by 5 bases and J by 0 bases, with 9 bases between them. Germline V lookup: CDR1 SNHLY, CDR2 FYNNEI. Full variable domain (rest looked up from reference TRBV2 and TRBJ2-3): EPEVTQTPSHQVTQMGQEVILRCVPISNHLYFYWYRQILGQKVEFLVSFYNNEISEKSEIFDDQFSVERPDGSNFTLKIRSTKLEDSAMYFCASSPGSSTDTQYFGPGTRLTVL.

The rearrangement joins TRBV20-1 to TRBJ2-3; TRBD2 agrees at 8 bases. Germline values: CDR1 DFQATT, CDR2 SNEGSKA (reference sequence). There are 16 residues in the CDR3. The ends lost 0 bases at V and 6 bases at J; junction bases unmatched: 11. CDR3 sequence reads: CSARDPLLAARDTQYF. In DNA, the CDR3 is TGCAGTGCTAGAGACCCACTACTAGCGGCTCGGGATACGCAGTATTTT.

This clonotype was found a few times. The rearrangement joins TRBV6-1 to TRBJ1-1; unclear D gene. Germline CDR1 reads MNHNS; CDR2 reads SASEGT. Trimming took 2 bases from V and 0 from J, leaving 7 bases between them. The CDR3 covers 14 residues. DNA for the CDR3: TGTGCCAGCAGTGAAATAGGGCTGAACACTGAAGCTTTCTTT. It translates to CASSEIGLNTEAFF.

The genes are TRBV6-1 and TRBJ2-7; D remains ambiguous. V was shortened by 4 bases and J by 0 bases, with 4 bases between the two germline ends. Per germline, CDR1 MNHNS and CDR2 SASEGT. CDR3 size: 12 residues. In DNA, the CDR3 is TGTGCCAGCAGTGTCTCCTCCTACGAGCAGTACTTC. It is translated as CASSVSSYEQYF.

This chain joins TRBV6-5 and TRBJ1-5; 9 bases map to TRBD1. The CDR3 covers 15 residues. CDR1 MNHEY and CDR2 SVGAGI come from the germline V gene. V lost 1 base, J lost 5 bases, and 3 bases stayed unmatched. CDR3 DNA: TGTGCCAGCAGTTACTTGGGACAGGGTTATCAGCCCCAGCATTTT. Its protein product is CASSYLGQGYQPQHF.

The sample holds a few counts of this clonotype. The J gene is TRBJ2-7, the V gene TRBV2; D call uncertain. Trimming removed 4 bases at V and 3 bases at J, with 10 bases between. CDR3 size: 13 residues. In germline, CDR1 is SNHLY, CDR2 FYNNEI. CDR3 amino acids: CASSVLGNYEQYF. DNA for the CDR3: TGTGCCAGCAGTGTGTTGGGGAACTACGAGCAGTACTTC.

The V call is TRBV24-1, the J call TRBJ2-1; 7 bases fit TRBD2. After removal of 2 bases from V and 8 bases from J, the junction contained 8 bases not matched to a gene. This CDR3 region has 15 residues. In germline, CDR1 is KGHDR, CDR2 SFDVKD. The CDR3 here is CATSDWWEGHDEQFF. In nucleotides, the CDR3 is TGTGCCACCAGTGATTGGTGGGAGGGCCACGATGAGCAGTTCTTC.

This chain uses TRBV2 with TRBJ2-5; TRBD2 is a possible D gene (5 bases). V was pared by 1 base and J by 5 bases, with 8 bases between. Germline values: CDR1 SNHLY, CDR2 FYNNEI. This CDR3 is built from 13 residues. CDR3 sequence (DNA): TGTGCCAGCAGTGAAGGGTCGGGGGAGACCCAGTACTTC. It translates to CASSEGSGETQYF.

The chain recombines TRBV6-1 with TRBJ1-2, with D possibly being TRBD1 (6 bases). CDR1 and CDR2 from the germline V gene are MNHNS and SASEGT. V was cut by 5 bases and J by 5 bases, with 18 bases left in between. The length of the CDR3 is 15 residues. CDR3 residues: CASSRLLGGLYGYTF. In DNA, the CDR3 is TGTGCCAGCAGTCGCCTCCTTGGGGGGCTTTATGGCTACACCTTC.

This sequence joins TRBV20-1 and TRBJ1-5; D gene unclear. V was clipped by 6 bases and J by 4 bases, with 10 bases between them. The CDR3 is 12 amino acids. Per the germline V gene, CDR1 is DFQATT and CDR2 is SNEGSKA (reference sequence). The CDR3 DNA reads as TGCAGTGCCAAACGGGAAAATCAGCCCCAGCATTTT. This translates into CSAKRENQPQHF.

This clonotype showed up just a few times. Here the CDR3 DNA reads TGTGCCGCCTTCGGTCTGGGGCGGGGTGGCTACACCTTC. It codes for CAAFGLGRGGYTF. The chain uses TRBV5-8 and TRBJ1-2; possibly TRBD1 for D (5 bases). V gave up 10 bases and J gave up 7 bases, with 20 bases separating them. Germline V gene data show CDR1 as SGHTS and CDR2 as YDEGEE. This CDR3 comprises 13 residues.

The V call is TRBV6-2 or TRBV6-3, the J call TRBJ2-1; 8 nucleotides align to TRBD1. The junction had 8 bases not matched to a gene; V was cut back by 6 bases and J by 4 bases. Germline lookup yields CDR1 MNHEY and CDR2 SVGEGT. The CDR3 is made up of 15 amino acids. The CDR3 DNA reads TGTGCCAGCAGAACACCAGGGGGCTATTACAATGAGCAGTTCTTC. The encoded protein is CASRTPGGYYNEQFF.

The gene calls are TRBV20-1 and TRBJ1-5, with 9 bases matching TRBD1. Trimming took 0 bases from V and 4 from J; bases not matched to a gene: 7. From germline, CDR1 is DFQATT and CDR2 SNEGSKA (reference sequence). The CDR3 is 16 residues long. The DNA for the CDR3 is TGCAGTGCTAGAGATTCGGGACAGGGTTTTAATCAGCCCCAGCATTTT. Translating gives CSARDSGQGFNQPQHF.

The CDR3 loop is CASSSLRSFADTQYF. The CDR3 DNA sequence: TGTGCCAGCAGTTCATTGCGGTCCTTCGCAGATACGCAGTATTTT. The chain recombines TRBV27 with TRBJ2-3; D uncertain. The CDR3 spans 15 residues. CDR1 and CDR2 (germline): MNHEY, SMNVEV (reference sequence). Trimming pared 4 bases from V and 4 bases from J, leaving 15 bases between.

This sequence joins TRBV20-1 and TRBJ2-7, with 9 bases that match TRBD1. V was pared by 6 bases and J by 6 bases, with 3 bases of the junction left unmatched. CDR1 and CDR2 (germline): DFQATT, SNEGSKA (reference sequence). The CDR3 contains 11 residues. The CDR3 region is CSASDRGEQYF. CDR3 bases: TGCAGTGCGTCGGACAGGGGCGAGCAGTACTTC.

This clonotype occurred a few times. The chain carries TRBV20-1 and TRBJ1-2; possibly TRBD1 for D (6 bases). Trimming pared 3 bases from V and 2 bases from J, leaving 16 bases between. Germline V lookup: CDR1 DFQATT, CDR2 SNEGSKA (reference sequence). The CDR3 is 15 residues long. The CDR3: CSASFRGDRNYGYTF. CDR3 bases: TGCAGTGCTAGTTTCAGGGGTGATAGGAACTATGGCTACACCTTC.

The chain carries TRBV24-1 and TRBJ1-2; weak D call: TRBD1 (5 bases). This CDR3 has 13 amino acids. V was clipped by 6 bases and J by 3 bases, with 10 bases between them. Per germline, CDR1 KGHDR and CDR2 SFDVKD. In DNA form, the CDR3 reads TGTGCCACCAGTTACGGACACCACTATGGCTACACCTTC. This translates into CATSYGHHYGYTF.